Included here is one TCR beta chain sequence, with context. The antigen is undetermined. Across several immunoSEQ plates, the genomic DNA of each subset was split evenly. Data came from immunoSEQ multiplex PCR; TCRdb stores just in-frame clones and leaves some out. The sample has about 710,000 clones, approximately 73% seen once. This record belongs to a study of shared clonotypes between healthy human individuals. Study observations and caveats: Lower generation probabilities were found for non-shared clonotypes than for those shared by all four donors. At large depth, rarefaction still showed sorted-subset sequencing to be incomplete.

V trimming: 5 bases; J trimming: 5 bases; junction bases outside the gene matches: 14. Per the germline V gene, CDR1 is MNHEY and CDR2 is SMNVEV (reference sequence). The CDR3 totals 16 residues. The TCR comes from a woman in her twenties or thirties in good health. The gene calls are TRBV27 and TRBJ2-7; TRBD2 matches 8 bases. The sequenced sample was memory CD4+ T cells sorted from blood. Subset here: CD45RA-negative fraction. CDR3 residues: CASSRTVAGSVHEQYF. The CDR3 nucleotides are TGTGCCAGCAGTCGCACGGTAGCGGGATCGGTCCACGAGCAGTACTTC.